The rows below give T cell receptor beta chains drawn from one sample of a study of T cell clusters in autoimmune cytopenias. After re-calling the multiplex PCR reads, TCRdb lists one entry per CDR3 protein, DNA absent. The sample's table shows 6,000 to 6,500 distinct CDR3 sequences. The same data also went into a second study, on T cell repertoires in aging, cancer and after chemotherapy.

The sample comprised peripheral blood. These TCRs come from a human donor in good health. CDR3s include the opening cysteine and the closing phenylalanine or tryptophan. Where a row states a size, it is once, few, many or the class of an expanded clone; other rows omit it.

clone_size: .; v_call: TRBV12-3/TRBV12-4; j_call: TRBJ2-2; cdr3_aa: CASGHGTSSTGELFF
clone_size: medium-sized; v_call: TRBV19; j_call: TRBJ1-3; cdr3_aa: CASGGKTNSGNTIYF
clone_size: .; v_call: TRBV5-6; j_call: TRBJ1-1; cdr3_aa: CASSLTGTGDSEAFF
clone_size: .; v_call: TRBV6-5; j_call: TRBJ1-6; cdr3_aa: CASRPQSSSYNSPLHF
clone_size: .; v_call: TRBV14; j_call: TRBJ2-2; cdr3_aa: CASSPGTLLTGELFF
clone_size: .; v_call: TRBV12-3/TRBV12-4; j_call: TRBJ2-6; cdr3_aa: CASSLSGSGANVLTF
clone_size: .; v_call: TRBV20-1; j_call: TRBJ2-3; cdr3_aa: CSAAGTSGGPRVSTDTQYF
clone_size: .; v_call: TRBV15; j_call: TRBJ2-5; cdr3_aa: CATKIGQGQETQYF
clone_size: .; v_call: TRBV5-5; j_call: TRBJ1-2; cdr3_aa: CASSLVGTVNYGYTF
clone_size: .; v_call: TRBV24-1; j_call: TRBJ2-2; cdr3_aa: CATSDWTGGYTGELFF
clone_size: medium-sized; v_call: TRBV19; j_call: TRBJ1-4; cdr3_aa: CASSIGIVHEKLFF
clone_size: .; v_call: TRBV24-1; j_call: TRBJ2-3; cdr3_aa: CATSDLRSISTDTQYF
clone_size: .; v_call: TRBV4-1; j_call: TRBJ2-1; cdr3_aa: CASSQDERGGIWDEQFF
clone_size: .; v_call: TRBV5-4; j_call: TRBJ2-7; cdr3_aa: CASSRTSGGSMDGYEQYF
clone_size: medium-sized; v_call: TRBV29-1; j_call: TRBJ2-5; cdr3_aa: CSEQGVVETQYF
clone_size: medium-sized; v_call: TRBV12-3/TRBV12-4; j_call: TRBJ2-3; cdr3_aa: CASSLTGTGTDTQYF
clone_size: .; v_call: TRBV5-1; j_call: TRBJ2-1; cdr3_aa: CASNDGPNEQFF
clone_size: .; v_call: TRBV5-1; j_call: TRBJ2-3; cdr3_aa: CASSLERGGTQYF
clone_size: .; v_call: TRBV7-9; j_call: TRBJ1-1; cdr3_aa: CASSSPRAFSNTEAFF
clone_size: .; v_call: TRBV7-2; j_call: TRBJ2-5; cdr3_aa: CASSSLSVRDFQETQYF
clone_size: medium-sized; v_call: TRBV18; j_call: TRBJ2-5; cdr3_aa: CASSLSGGRQETQYF
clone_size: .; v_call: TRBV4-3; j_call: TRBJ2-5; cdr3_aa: CASSPGLAQETQYF
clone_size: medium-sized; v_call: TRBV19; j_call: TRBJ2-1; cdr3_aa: CASGTSGGTYQFF
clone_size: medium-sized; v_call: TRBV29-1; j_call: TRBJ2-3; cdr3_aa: CSVEELRIRWGTDTQYF
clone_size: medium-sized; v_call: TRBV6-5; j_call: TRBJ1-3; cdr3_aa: CASSHDRDTGNTIYF
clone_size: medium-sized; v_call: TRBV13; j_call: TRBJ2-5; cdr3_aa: CASSQGAEGQETQYF
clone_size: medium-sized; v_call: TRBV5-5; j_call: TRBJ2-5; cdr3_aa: CASSLGQNQETQYF
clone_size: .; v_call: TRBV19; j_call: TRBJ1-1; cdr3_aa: CASTRQGELNTEAFF
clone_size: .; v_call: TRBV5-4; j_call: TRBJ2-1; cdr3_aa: CASSLRINNEQFF